This T cell receptor (beta chain) appears in the sequencing data of a study of blood T cell repertoires in COVID-19 (dated by TCRdb to 2019 to 2021). With regard to the full study: The collaborator samples originated in the United States, Italy and Spain and spanned the acute and convalescent phases of COVID-19. The material from the prospective study consisted of cDNA or gDNA derived from T cells, B-cell-depleted T cells, or PBMCs. Subjects who had been exposed to COVID-19, were actively infected with it, or had recovered from it provided the deeply sampled blood TCRbeta repertoires that made up the dataset. The repertoires were made available in a free public database intended to serve as a resource for research on the immune response to SARS-CoV-2. The samples were drawn from the first 160 participants of the ongoing ImmuneRACE study and from 950 to 1,500 subjects provided by 6 global collaborators. Sample metadata almost always included a de-identified subject ID, COVID-19 status, age in years and sex. Where available, HLA class I and class II types were obtained from metadata supplied by the sample provider rather than from assay-based typing. Points the paper makes about the study in general: How much clinical and demographic metadata was included differed by source and by participant, and the metadata was provided uncurated.

CDR1 and CDR2 are read off the germline V gene (reference sequence) as DFQATT and SNEGSKA. Cut back by 3 bases and 7 bases, the V and J ends lie 9 bases apart. The CDR3 holds 11 amino acids from the cysteine to the phenylalanine. This entry keeps only the CDR3 DNA: 33 bases, framed from base 1. Collaborating institutions collected whole blood in K2EDTA tubes following their own protocols. For TCRbeta analysis, collaborator samples were shipped as frozen whole blood, as isolated PBMCs, or as DNA extracted from either sample type. TCRbeta CDR3 regions were amplified from genomic DNA by means of the immunoSEQ Assay, a bias-controlled multiplex PCR. The original pipeline was this. The number of nucleated cells in each sample was estimated from the amplification of reference gene primers within the assay. To quantify the absolute abundance of each unique TCRbeta CDR3 rearrangement, sequence reads were collapsed and filtered. For each sample, productive Simpson clonality was calculated as the square root of Simpson's diversity index across productive rearrangements. TCRdb re-hosts the immuneACCESS table, in-frame sequences only. Its copies lack some clones; in the studies checked, an unresolved V gene accounts for under half of them, and the cause for the rest is not known. The V and J calls and clone size come from that table; D and trimming were worked out from the DNA. The sample yields about 320,000 clones; approximately 85% were counted once. Of the sample, about 7% falls within the top ten clones.

In regard to this clone: Its antigen remains undetermined. No base quality information exists; no much larger clone differs at one position.

The sequenced material came from peripheral blood. This receptor chain uses TRBV20-1 and TRBJ1-2; the D gene cannot be resolved reliably. The clonotype was recovered from a human donor in a cohort sampled during active COVID-19. The DNA is as follows: TGCAGTGCTAGGAGGGAAACTGGCTACACCTTC. Translated, it gives CSARRETGYTF.